One and the same sample provided the 8 T cell receptor beta chains below, sequenced in a study of blood T cell repertoires in COVID-19. Produced via immunoSEQ multiplex PCR; TCRdb's table is partial and in-frame only. In the table there are about 280,000 clones, around 89% of which are singletons. Material: PBMCs or T cells enriched from blood (not recorded which). The receptors shown here come from a woman aged 18 to 35 with acute COVID-19.

The chain recombines TRBV6-5 with TRBJ2-7; TRBD2 matches 8 bases. The CDR3 spans 15 residues. Trimming cost V 4 bases and J 1 base; bases outside gene matches: 6. Germline CDR1 is MNHEY and CDR2 is SVGAGI. In DNA form, the CDR3 reads TGTGCCAGCAGTTTAGAAAGCGGGAGATCCTACGAGCAGTACTTC. Protein: CASSLESGRSYEQYF.

This chain links TRBV6-2 or TRBV6-3 with TRBJ2-7; D perhaps matches TRBD1 (6 bases). The CDR3 extends over 15 amino acids. The V gene's germline CDR1 is MNHEY and CDR2 SVGEGT. V lost 5 bases and J 0 bases, leaving 14 bases between the germline ends. The CDR3 region is CASSTDRPRSYEQYF. DNA for the CDR3: TGTGCCAGCAGTACCGACAGGCCCCGCTCCTACGAGCAGTACTTC.

The rearrangement joins TRBV18 to TRBJ2-1, with unresolved D. CDR1 KGHSH and CDR2 LQKENI come from the germline V gene. The CDR3 covers 13 residues. With 3 bases removed from V and 2 bases from J, the gap between germline ends came to 5 bases. The CDR3 is CASSPSAYNEQFF. CDR3 coding DNA: TGTGCCAGCTCACCGTCAGCCTACAATGAGCAGTTCTTC.

The chain combines TRBV19 with TRBJ2-6; TRBD2 matches 7 bases. The V segment lost 6 bases and the J segment 4 bases; nucleotides outside the gene matches: 0. Germline CDR1 is LNHDA and CDR2 is SQIVND (reference sequence). CDR3 size: 13 residues. The CDR3 DNA follows: TGTGCCAGTAGCGGGAGGGGGGCCAACGTCCTGACTTTC. This sequence encodes CASSGRGANVLTF.

The chain employs TRBV10-2 and TRBJ1-2; a possible D gene is TRBD1 (5 bases). Trimming shortened V by 2 bases and J by 5 bases, and 15 bases separated the two germline ends. Germline-derived CDR1 and CDR2 are WSHSY and SAAADI. The CDR3 loop spans 15 amino acids. DNA for the CDR3: TGCGCCAGCAGTGAGGGACCAGGTCGGGGGTATGGCTACACCTTC. Protein product: CASSEGPGRGYGYTF.

The gene calls are TRBV28 and TRBJ1-4; perhaps TRBD1 as D (5 bases). The CDR3 has 13 amino acids. Per the germline V gene, CDR1 is MDHEN and CDR2 is SYDVKM. Trimming cost V 6 bases and J 8 bases, with 13 bases left between them. CDR3 nucleotides: TGTGCCAGCAGACGGGGGTATAGGGAAAAACTGTTTTTT. Translated, it gives CASRRGYREKLFF.

The rearrangement uses TRBV18 and TRBJ1-1; 7 nucleotides agree with TRBD1. The CDR3 has 16 amino acids. Germline V gives CDR1 KGHSH, CDR2 LQKENI. Unmatched junction bases numbered 18, after V lost 3 bases and J lost 11 bases. CDR3 amino acids: CASSPLGQVEGLGAFF. DNA for the CDR3: TGTGCCAGCTCACCTTTAGGACAGGTTGAGGGACTTGGGGCTTTCTTT.

The CDR3 here is CASSPRVPAGSYEQYF. The CDR3 DNA follows: TGTGCCAGCAGCCCGCGTGTACCGGCGGGTTCCTACGAGCAGTACTTC. This rearrangement joins TRBV14 to TRBJ2-7; TRBD2 might be the D (5 bases). V lost 4 bases and J lost 1, with 17 bases in between. Per the germline V gene, CDR1 is SGHDN and CDR2 is FVKESK. The CDR3 sequence is 16 residues long.